The entry below gives a single T cell receptor (beta chain) sequence along with its context. Germline V gene sequence: CDR1 SGHNT, CDR2 YYREEE (reference sequence). Losses at the gene ends were 4 bases for V and 0 bases for J; bases not matched to a gene: 13. The CDR3 covers 19 residues. This sample is drawn from a study of blood T cell repertoires in COVID-19. For the study at large: Acute-phase and convalescent COVID-19 samples originated in the United States, Italy and Spain.

The Seattle patients, enrolled during active infection, were followed longitudinally. Authors' data handling: Nucleated cell counts were estimated from reference gene primer amplification. TCRdb's table, derived via immunoSEQ multiplex PCR, lists solely in-frame clones and lacks some. That table supplies the V and J calls and clone size; D and trimming were determined from the DNA. The table has around 260,000 clones, more than 85% seen once. This chain uses TRBV5-4 with TRBJ2-3, with 11 bases lining up with TRBD1. This receptor was taken from a woman aged 55-75 years with COVID-19, enrolled during active disease. Material: peripheral blood. CDR3 sequence reads: CASSTRTGGSPSSTDTQYF. The CDR3 DNA reads TGTGCCAGCAGCACAAGGACAGGGGGCTCCCCCTCTAGCACAGATACGCAGTATTTT.